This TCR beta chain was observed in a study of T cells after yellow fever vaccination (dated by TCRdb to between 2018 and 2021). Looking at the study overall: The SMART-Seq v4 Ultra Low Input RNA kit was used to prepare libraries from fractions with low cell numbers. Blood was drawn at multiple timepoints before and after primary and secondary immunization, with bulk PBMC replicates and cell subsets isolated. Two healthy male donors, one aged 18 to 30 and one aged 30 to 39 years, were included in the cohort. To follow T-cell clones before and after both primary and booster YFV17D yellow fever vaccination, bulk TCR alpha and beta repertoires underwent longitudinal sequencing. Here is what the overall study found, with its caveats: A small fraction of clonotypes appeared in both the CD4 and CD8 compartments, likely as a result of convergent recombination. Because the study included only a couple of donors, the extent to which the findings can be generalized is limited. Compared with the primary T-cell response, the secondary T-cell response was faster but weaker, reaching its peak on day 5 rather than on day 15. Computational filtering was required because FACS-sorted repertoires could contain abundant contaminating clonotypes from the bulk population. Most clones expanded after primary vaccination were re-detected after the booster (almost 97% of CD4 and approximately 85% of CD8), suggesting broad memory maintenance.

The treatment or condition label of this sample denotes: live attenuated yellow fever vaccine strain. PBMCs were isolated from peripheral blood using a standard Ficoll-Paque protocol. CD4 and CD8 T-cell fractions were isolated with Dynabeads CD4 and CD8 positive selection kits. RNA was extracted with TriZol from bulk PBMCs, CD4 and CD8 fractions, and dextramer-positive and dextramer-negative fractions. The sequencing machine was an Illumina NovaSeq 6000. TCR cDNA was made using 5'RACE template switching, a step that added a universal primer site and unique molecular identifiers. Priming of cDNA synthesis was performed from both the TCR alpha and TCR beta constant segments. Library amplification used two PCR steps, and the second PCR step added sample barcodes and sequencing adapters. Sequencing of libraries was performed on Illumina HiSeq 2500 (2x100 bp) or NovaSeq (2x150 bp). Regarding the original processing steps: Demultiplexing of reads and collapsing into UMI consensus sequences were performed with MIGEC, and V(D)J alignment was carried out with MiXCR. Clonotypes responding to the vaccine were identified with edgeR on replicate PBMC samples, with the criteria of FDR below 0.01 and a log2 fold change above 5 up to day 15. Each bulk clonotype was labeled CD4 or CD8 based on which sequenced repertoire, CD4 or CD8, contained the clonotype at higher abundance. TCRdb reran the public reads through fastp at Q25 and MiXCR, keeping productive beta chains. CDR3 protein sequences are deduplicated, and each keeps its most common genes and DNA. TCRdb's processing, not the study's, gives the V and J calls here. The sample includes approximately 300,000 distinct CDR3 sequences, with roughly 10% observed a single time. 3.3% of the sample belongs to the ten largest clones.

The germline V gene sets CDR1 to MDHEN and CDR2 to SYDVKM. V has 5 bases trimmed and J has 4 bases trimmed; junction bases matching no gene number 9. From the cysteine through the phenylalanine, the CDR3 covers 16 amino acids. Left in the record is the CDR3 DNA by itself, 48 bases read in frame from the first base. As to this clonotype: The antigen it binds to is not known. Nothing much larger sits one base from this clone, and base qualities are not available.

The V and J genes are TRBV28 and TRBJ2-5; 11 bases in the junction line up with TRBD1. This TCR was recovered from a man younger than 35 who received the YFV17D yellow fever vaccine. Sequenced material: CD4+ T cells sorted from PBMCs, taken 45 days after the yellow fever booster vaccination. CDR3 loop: CASSTPGQGEGETQYF. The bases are TGTGCCAGCAGTACGCCGGGACAGGGGGAAGGAGAGACCCAGTACTTC.